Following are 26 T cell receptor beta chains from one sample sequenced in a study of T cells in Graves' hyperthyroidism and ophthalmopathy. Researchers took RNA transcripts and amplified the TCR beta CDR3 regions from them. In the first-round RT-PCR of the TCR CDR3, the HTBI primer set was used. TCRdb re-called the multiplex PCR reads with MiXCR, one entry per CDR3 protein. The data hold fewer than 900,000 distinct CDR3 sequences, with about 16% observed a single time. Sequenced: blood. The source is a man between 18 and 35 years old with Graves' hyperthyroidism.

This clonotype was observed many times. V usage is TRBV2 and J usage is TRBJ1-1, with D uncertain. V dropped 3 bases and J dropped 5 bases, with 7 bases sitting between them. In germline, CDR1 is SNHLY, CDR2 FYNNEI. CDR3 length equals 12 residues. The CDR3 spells CASSERVTEAFF. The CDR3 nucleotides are TGTGCCAGCAGTGAGCGAGTAACTGAAGCTTTCTTT. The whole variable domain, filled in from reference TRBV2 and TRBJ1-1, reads EPEVTQTPSHQVTQMGQEVILRCVPISNHLYFYWYRQILGQKVEFLVSFYNNEISEKSEIFDDQFSVERPDGSNFTLKIRSTKLEDSAMYFCASSERVTEAFFGQGTRLTVV.

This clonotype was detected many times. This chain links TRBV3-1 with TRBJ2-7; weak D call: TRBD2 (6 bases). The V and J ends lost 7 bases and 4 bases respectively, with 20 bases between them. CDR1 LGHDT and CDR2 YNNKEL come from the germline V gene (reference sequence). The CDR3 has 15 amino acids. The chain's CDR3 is CASTLRGSSRYEQYF. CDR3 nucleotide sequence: TGTGCCAGCACCCTACGGGGGTCGTCACGTTACGAGCAGTACTTC.

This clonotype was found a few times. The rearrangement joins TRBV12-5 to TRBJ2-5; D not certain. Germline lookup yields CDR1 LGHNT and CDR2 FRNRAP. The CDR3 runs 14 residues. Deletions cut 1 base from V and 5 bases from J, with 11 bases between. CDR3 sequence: CASGLGGRKETQYF. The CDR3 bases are TGTGCTAGTGGTTTGGGGGGTCGGAAGGAGACCCAGTACTTC.

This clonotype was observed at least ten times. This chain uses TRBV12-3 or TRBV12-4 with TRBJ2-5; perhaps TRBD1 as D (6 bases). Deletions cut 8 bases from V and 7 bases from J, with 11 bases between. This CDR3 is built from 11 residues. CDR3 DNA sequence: TGTGCCAGCGGATTAGGGGGGACCCAGTACTTC. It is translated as CASGLGGTQYF.

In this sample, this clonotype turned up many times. The CDR3 nucleotides are TGTGCCAGCAGTCCGGGCCCCTTAGTAGCCAAAAACATTCAGTACTTC. Residues: CASSPGPLVAKNIQYF. J is TRBJ2-4 and V is TRBV28; D gene unclear. The CDR3 sequence is 16 residues long. The germline gives CDR1 MDHEN, CDR2 SYDVKM. V gave up 5 bases and J gave up 0 bases, with 14 bases separating them.

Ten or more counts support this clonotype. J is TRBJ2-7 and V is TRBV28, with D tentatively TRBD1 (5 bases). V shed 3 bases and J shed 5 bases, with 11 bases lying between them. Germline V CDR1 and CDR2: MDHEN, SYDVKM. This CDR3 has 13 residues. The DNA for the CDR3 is TGTGCCAGCAGTTTCGGCAGGGTCAACGAGCAGTACTTC. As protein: CASSFGRVNEQYF.

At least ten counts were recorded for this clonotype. The CDR3 protein is CASSLFPSGSADTQYF. The CDR3 coding sequence is TGTGCCAGCAGCCTATTTCCTAGCGGGAGTGCAGATACGCAGTATTTT. V gene TRBV11-2 combines with J gene TRBJ2-3, with TRBD2 identical over 10 bases. The length of the CDR3 is 16 residues. Per germline, CDR1 SGHAT and CDR2 FQNNGV. The junction had 9 bases not matched to a gene; V was cut back by 5 bases and J by 4 bases.

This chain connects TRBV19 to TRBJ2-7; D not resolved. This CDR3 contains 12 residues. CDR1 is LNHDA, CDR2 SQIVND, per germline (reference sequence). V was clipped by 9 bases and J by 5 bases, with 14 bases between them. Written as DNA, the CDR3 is TGTGCCAGCAGCCCCGCGGTCCACGAGCAGTACTTC. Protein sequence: CASSPAVHEQYF.

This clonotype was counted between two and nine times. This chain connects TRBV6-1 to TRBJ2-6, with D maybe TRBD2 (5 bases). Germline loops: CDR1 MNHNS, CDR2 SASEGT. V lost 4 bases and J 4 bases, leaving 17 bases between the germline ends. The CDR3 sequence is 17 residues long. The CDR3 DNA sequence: TGTGCCAGCAGTGTTCGGGGAGTCACTCTCGGGGCCAACGTCCTGACTTTC. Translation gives CASSVRGVTLGANVLTF.

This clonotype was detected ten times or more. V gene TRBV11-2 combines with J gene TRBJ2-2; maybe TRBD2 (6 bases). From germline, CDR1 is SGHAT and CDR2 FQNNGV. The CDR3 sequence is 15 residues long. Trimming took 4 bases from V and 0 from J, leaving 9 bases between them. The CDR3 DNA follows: TGTGCCAGCAGCTGGAGGGGCGCGAACACCGGGGAGCTGTTTTTT. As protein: CASSWRGANTGELFF.

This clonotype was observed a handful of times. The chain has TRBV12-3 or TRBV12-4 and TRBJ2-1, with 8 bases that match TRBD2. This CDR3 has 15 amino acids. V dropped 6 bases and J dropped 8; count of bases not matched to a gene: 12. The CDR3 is CASRVGSGRVHEQFF. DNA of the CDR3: TGTGCCAGCAGGGTGGGAAGCGGGAGAGTTCATGAGCAGTTCTTC.

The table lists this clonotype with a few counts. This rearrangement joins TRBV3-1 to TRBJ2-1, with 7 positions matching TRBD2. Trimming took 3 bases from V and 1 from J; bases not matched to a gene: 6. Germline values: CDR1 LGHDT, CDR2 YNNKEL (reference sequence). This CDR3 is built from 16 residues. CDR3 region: CASSHGRRASYNEQFF. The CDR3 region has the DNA TGTGCCAGCAGCCACGGGAGGCGGGCTTCCTACAATGAGCAGTTCTTC.

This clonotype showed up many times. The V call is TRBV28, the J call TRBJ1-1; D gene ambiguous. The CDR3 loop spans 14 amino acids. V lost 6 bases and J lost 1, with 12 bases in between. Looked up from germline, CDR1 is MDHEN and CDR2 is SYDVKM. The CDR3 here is CASRHPQANTEAFF. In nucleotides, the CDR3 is TGTGCCAGCAGGCACCCGCAGGCGAACACTGAAGCTTTCTTT.

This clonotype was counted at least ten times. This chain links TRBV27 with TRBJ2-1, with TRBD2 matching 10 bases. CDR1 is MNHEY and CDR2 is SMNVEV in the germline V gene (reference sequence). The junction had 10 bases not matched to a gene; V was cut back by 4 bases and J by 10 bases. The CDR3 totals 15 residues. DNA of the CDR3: TGTGCCAGCAGTTCAGAACTAGCGGGGTTCTGGGAGCAGTTCTTC. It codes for CASSSELAGFWEQFF.

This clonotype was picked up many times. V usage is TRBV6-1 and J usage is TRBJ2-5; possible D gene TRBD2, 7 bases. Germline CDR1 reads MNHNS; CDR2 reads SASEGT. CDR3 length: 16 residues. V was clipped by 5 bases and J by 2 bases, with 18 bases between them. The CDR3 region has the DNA TGTGCCAGCAGTTACCCCCGTGGGGGGGCTCAAGAGACCCAGTACTTC. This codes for CASSYPRGGAQETQYF.

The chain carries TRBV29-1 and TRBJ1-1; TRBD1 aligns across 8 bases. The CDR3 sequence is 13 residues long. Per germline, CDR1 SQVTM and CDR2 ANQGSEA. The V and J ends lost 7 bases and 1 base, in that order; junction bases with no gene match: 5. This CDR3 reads CSAITGGNTEAFF. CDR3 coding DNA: TGCAGCGCTATAACAGGGGGGAACACTGAAGCTTTCTTT.

The CDR3 DNA follows: TGTGCCAGCAGTTACTCTGGGCAAGAGAGAGATACGCAGTATTTT. It translates to CASSYSGQERDTQYF. V usage is TRBV6-5 and J usage is TRBJ2-3; no reliable D call. Germline lookup yields CDR1 MNHEY and CDR2 SVGAGI. This CDR3 has 15 amino acids. Trimming cost V 0 bases and J 5 bases, with 12 bases left between them.

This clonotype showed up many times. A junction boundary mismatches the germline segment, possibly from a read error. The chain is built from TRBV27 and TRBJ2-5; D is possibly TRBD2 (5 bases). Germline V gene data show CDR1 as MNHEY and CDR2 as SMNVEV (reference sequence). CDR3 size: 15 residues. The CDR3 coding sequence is TGTGCCAGCAGTCTCACCTCGGGGTGGCAAGAGACCCAGTGCTTC. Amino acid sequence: CASSLTSGWQETQCF.

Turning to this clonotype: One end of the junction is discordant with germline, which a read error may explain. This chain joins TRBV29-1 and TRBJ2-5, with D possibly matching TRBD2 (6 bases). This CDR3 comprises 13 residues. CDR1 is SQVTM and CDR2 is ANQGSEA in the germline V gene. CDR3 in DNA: TGCAGCGTGGAATTAGCGGATCAAGAGACCCGGTACTTC. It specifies CSVELADQETRYF.

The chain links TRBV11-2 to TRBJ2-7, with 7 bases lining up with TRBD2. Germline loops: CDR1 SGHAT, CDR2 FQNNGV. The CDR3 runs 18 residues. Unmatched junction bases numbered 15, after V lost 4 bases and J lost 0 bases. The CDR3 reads CASSYLKGGGGDSYEQYF. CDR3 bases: TGTGCCAGCAGCTATCTAAAGGGAGGCGGGGGAGACTCCTACGAGCAGTACTTC. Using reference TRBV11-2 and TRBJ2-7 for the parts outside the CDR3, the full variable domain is EAGVAQSPRYKIIEKRQSVAFWCNPISGHATLYWYQQILGQGPKLLIQFQNNGVVDDSQLPKDRFSAERLKGVDSTLKIQPAKLEDSAVYLCASSYLKGGGGDSYEQYFGPGTRLTVT.

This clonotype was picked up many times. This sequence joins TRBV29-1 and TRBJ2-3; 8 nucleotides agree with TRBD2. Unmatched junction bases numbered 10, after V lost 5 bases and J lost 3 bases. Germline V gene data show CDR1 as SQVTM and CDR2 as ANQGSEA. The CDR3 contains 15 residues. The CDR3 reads CSVPPGTRPTDTQYF. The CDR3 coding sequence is TGCAGCGTTCCCCCCGGGACTAGGCCGACAGATACGCAGTATTTT.

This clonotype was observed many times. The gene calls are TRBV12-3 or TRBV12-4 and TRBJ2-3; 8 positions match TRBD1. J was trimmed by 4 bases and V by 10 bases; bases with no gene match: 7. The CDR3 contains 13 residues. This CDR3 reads CATGQENSDTQYF. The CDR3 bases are TGTGCCACGGGACAGGAGAACTCAGATACGCAGTATTTT.

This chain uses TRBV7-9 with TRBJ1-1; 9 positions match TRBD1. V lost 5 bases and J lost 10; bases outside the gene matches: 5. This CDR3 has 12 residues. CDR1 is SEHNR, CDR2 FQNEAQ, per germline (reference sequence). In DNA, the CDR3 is TGTGCCAGCAGCGCAACGACAGGGGGAGCTTTCTTT. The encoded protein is CASSATTGGAFF.

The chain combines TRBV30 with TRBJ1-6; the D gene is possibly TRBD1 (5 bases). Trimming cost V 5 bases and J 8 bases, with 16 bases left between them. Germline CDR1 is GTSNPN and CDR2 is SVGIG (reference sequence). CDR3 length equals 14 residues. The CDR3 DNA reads TGTGCCTGGGGCTCAGGGCCCTGGCATTCACCCCTCCACTTT. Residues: CAWGSGPWHSPLHF.

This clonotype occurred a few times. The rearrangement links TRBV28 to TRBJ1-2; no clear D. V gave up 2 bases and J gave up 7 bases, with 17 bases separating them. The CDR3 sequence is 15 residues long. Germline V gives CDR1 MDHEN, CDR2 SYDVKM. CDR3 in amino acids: CASSLATSPGSGYTF. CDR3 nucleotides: TGTGCCAGCAGTTTAGCCACCTCCCCGGGGTCTGGCTACACCTTC.

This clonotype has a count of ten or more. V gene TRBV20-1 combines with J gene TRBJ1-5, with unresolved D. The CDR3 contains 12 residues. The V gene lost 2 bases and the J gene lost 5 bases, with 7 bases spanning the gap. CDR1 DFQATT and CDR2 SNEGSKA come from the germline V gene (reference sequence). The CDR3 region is CSARSSYQPQHF. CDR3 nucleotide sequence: TGCAGTGCTAGATCCAGTTATCAGCCCCAGCATTTT.